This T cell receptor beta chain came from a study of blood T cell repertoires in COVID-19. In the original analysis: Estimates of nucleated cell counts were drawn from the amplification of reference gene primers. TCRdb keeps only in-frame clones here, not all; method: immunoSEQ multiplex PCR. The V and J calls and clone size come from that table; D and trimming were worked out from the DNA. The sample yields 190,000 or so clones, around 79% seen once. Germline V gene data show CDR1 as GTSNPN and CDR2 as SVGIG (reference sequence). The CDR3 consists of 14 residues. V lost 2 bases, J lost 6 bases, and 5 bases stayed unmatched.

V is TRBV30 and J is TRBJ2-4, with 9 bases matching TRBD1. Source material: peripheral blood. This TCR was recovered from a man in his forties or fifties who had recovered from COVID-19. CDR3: CAWSHGQGLNIQYF. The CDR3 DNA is TGTGCCTGGAGTCACGGACAGGGGTTAAACATTCAGTACTTC.